The 3 T cell receptor beta chains in this list originate from one sample, sequenced in a study of OX40 agonist ivuxolimab in advanced cancers. Repertoires were generated with immunoSEQ multiplex PCR, while TCRdb's copy carries only in-frame clones and drops some. The table lists tens of thousands of clones, around 80% of them singletons. The material was CD4+ or CD8+ T cells sorted from blood, obtained in a trial of the OX40 agonist ivuxolimab. These receptors were taken from an adult with an advanced solid tumor such as melanoma, head and neck, liver or kidney cancer.

The V gene is TRBV5-1, the J gene TRBJ2-3, with 8 bases fitting TRBD2. The CDR3 loop spans 16 amino acids. Germline V gives CDR1 SGHRS, CDR2 YFSETQ. V trimming: 4 bases; J trimming: 1 base; junction bases outside the gene matches: 8. The CDR3 DNA sequence: TGCGCCAGCAGCCCGGGGACTAGGAGGGGCACAGATACGCAGTATTTT. Encoded protein: CASSPGTRRGTDTQYF.

The V and J genes are TRBV29-1 and TRBJ1-2, with 8 bases that match TRBD1. The CDR3 is 11 amino acids. J lost 10 bases, V lost 7 bases, and 8 bases had no gene match. The V gene's germline CDR1 is SQVTM and CDR2 ANQGSEA. CDR3 nucleotides: TGCAGCGGTGGACAGGGAAAAGTCTACACCTTC. Residues: CSGGQGKVYTF.

The V and J genes are TRBV2 and TRBJ1-1; D ambiguous. The CDR3 extends over 13 amino acids. Germline loops: CDR1 SNHLY, CDR2 FYNNEI. Deletions cut 7 bases from V and 5 bases from J, with 14 bases between. CDR3 region: CASMMGFGTEAFF. The CDR3 DNA follows: TGTGCCAGCATGATGGGGTTCGGGACTGAAGCTTTCTTT. Together with reference TRBV2 and TRBJ1-1, the CDR3 gives the full variable domain: EPEVTQTPSHQVTQMGQEVILRCVPISNHLYFYWYRQILGQKVEFLVSFYNNEISEKSEIFDDQFSVERPDGSNFTLKIRSTKLEDSAMYFCASMMGFGTEAFFGQGTRLTVV.